This T cell receptor beta chain was found in a study of Graves' ophthalmopathy and Graves' hyperthyroidism. There are many counts of this clonotype. Among the exclusions were patients with other autoimmune diseases, uncontrolled infections, pregnancy or lactation. Diagnosis relied on clinical symptoms, serum thyroxine, TRAb, thyroid ultrasound and orbital computed tomography. The CDR3 is made up of 13 amino acids. Germline CDR1 and CDR2: KGHDR and SFDVKD. Trimming stripped 7 bases from V and 6 bases from J, with 15 bases between. RNA transcripts provided the template for amplifying TCR beta CDR3 regions. HTBI primers were employed in first-round RT-PCR, then a second-round multiplex PCR followed. TCRdb re-called the multiplex PCR reads with MiXCR, one entry per CDR3 protein. This sample has a few hundred thousand distinct CDR3 sequences, with over 15% found just once.

This TCR derives from a woman between 18 and 29 years old with stable Graves' hyperthyroidism. Sequencing was done on a sample of peripheral blood. The V and J genes are TRBV24-1 and TRBJ2-7, with D possibly matching TRBD1 (7 bases). CDR3 protein: CATSLRGASEQYF. In nucleotides, the CDR3 is TGTGCCACCAGCCTCAGGGGGGCCTCCGAGCAGTACTTC.